The entry below describes one T cell receptor (beta chain). The antigen remains undetermined. Quantitative 5'-RACE was performed with molecular barcodes, and it yielded the TCR beta libraries. MiXCR was run by TCRdb on the 5' RACE reads, yielding one entry per CDR3 protein. The sample lists some 63,000 distinct CDR3 sequences, over 5% seen once, with just under 5% in the top ten. The data are from a study of CD8 T cells in ankylosing spondylitis. General observations from the study: Blood from ankylosing spondylitis patients appeared to carry a characteristic roughly 8-variant TCR beta motif. A number of the motif variants had already been described in reactive arthritis synovial fluid and blood. A CD8+ phenotype characterized the disease-linked clones, which were relatively rare in peripheral blood.

V shed 7 bases and J shed 2 bases, with 12 bases lying between them. This CDR3 has 13 amino acids. Germline CDR1 is SGDLS and CDR2 is YYNGEE. The receptor comes from a male donor with ankylosing spondylitis. The sample was synovial fluid, either unsorted or a sorted T cell fraction (not recorded which). The chain combines TRBV9 with TRBJ2-5, with D possibly being TRBD1 (6 bases). The CDR3 DNA reads TGTGCCAGCCCTACAGGGCTACAAGAGACCCAGTACTTC. Protein sequence: CASPTGLQETQYF.